This T cell receptor (beta chain) was recorded in a study of cytomegalovirus exposure and HLA in healthy donors. For the study at large: A later analysis reported the same platform for the 110 or so validation repertoires and the 666 first-cohort repertoires. Study outcomes and limitations: Most observed TCR sequences were rare, whereas some public TCRs were detected in many donors. Subsequent analysis of the approximately 120 validation repertoires found a tendency for first-cohort TCR clusters to co-occur.

Produced via immunoSEQ multiplex PCR; TCRdb's table is partial and in-frame only. The data contain 150,000 to 200,000 clones, roughly nine tenths of them singletons. Among the roughly 120 subjects of the validation cohort, separate from the roughly 670-subject first cohort, were the donors. With respect to this clone: Its antigen is unidentified. Other DNA sequences of this sample code for an identical CDR3.

This receptor was taken from a woman aged 30 to 39 in good health and CMV-seronegative. The specimen sequenced was PBMCs.

CDR3 coding DNA: TGCGCCAGCAGCTTGGGGGGATACAATGAGCAGTTCTTC. As protein: CASSLGGYNEQFF. The chain links TRBV5-1 to TRBJ2-1; D is unresolved. V was pared by 0 bases and J by 4 bases, with 5 bases between. This CDR3 contains 13 residues. Germline assignment: CDR1 SGHRS and CDR2 YFSETQ.